The rows below give T cell receptor beta chains drawn from one sample of a study of CD8 T cells in ankylosing spondylitis. TCRdb ran MiXCR on the 5' RACE reads and lists one entry per CDR3 protein. The data hold roughly 260,000 distinct CDR3 sequences, with over 15% observed a single time. The sequenced material came from blood, either unsorted or a sorted T cell fraction (not recorded which). Receptors originate from a male donor with ankylosing spondylitis or in good health (not recorded which). Each CDR3 is given with its conserved first and last residue. D genes are given only for firm matches. The size field is filled for only some rows; it gives once, few, many or a size class.

>.|TRBJ2-1|TRBV7-6|.
CASSLMSEYNEQFF
TGTGCCAGCAGCTTAATGTCGGAATACAATGAGCAGTTCTTC
>.|TRBJ1-3|TRBV6-1|.
CASRTAPGNTIYF
TGTGCCAGCCGGACTGCCCCTGGAAACACCATATATTTT
>.|TRBJ1-6|TRBV28|.
CASRLGESPLHF
TGTGCCAGCAGACTAGGGGAGTCACCCCTCCACTTT
>TRBD1|TRBJ2-1|TRBV12-3/TRBV12-4|.
CASRHQDRGSYNEQFF
TGTGCCAGCAGACATCAGGACAGGGGCTCCTACAATGAGCAGTTCTTC
>.|TRBJ2-6|TRBV20-1|once
CSATDSSLYRASGANVLTF
TGCAGTGCTACCGACTCCTCGCTCTACAGGGCGTCCGGGGCCAACGTCCTGACTTTC
>.|TRBJ1-5|TRBV12-3/TRBV12-4|.
CASSSSERFSNQPQHF
TGTGCCAGCAGTTCATCCGAGAGGTTTTCTAATCAGCCCCAGCATTTT
>TRBD1|TRBJ1-1|TRBV6-6|many
CASSKTGGTEAFF
TGTGCCAGCAGCAAGACAGGGGGCACTGAAGCTTTCTTT
>TRBD1|TRBJ1-6|TRBV5-1|few
CASSFGQGTYNSPLHF
TGCGCCAGCAGCTTCGGACAGGGAACCTATAATTCACCCCTCCACTTT
>TRBD2|TRBJ2-3|TRBV12-3/TRBV12-4|.
CASSLASGLAGVDTQYF
TGTGCCAGCAGTTTAGCGTCGGGACTAGCGGGGGTAGATACGCAGTATTTT
>TRBD2|TRBJ2-5|TRBV5-1|many
CASSSLAGNQETQYF
TGCGCCAGCAGCTCACTAGCGGGGAACCAAGAGACCCAGTACTTC
>TRBD2|TRBJ2-1|TRBV20-1|.
CSARARRTTSGSKRFNEQFF
TGCAGTGCTAGAGCCCGACGGACCACTAGCGGGAGTAAAAGGTTCAATGAGCAGTTCTTC
>.|TRBJ1-5|TRBV15|.
CATSRAGTRPQHF
TGTGCCACCAGCAGAGCCGGGACTCGGCCCCAGCATTTT
>.|TRBJ1-2|TRBV5-1|few
CASSTDVDYGYTF
TGCGCCAGCAGTACTGACGTGGACTATGGCTACACCTTC
>TRBD1|TRBJ1-4|TRBV27|.
CASSFAGGSNEKLFF
TGTGCCAGCAGTTTCGCAGGGGGTTCTAATGAAAAACTGTTTTTT
>TRBD2|TRBJ2-5|TRBV9|.
CASSPRLGTSDPKEETQYF
TGTGCCAGCAGTCCCAGGCTGGGGACTAGCGACCCGAAAGAAGAGACCCAGTACTTC
>.|TRBJ2-6|TRBV20-1|few
CSAAISGANVLTF
TGCAGTGCTGCTATCTCTGGGGCCAACGTCCTGACTTTC
>TRBD1|TRBJ2-3|TRBV24-1|.
CATNTGVSDTQYF
TGTGCCACCAATACAGGGGTTTCAGATACGCAGTATTTT
>.|TRBJ1-2|TRBV11-2|many
CASSLDYGYTF
TGTGCCAGCAGCTTAGACTATGGCTACACCTTC
>.|TRBJ2-3|TRBV18|.
CASSPGQTGTDTQYF
TGTGCCAGCTCACCCGGACAGACTGGCACAGATACGCAGTATTTT
>.|TRBJ2-5|TRBV29-1|.
CSVDSGMETQYF
TGCAGCGTTGACTCCGGGATGGAGACCCAGTACTTC
>.|TRBJ1-1|TRBV28|few
CAIQPGVGSTEAFF
TGTGCCATCCAGCCAGGTGTGGGGAGCACTGAAGCTTTCTTT
>TRBD2|TRBJ2-3|TRBV20-1|.
CSARLAGYTDTQYF
TGCAGTGCTAGACTAGCGGGATACACAGATACGCAGTATTTT
>.|TRBJ2-1|TRBV24-1|.
CATSDLLNEQFF
TGTGCCACCAGTGATCTCCTTAATGAGCAGTTCTTC
>TRBD2|TRBJ2-1|TRBV12-3/TRBV12-4|few
CASRKGLAGGGSYNEQFF
TGTGCCAGCAGAAAAGGACTAGCGGGAGGAGGTTCCTACAATGAGCAGTTCTTC
>.|TRBJ1-5|TRBV21-1|few
CASRTYSNQPQHF
TGTGCCAGCAGGACATATAGCAATCAGCCCCAGCATTTT
>.|TRBJ2-3|TRBV9|many
CASSDSPTDTQYF
TGTGCCAGCAGCGACTCGCCCACAGATACGCAGTATTTT
>TRBD1|TRBJ2-1|TRBV7-8|.
CASSNDRGHNEQFF
TGTGCCAGCAGCAACGACAGGGGGCATAATGAGCAGTTCTTC
>.|TRBJ2-5|TRBV5-1|.
CASSTGPFLYQETQYF
TGCGCCAGCAGCACCGGACCCTTTTTGTACCAAGAGACCCAGTACTTC
>.|TRBJ2-3|TRBV7-3|many
CASSLKGTDTQYF
TGTGCCAGCAGCTTAAAGGGGACAGATACGCAGTATTTT
>.|TRBJ2-3|TRBV24-1|.
CATSEAADTSTDTQYF
TGTGCCACCAGTGAGGCAGCGGATACTAGCACAGATACGCAGTATTTT
>.|TRBJ1-3|TRBV20-1|.
CSARLGTFGNTIYF
TGCAGTGCTAGACTAGGGACCTTTGGAAACACCATATATTTT
>TRBD1|TRBJ1-1|TRBV18|few
CASSGLGQPEAFF
TGTGCCAGCTCAGGCCTGGGACAGCCTGAAGCTTTCTTT
>.|TRBJ1-2|TRBV9|once
CASSDVAEGYTF
TGTGCCAGCAGCGACGTAGCAGAGGGCTACACCTTC
>TRBD1|TRBJ2-3|TRBV7-3|.
CASSGGQRSTDTQYF
TGTGCCAGCAGCGGGGGACAGCGAAGCACAGATACGCAGTATTTT
>TRBD1|TRBJ1-5|TRBV25-1|.
CASSELGGPNQPQHF
TGTGCCAGCAGTGAACTAGGGGGCCCCAATCAGCCCCAGCATTTT
>.|TRBJ1-1|TRBV24-1|few
CATSDPGQLKGAFF
TGTGCCACCAGTGATCCGGGACAACTCAAAGGGGCTTTCTTT
>TRBD1|TRBJ1-4|TRBV6-5|few
CASSYRTGVEKLFF
TGTGCCAGCAGTTACCGAACAGGGGTTGAAAAACTGTTTTTT
>TRBD1|TRBJ1-5|TRBV20-1|.
CSASCPAGGGCNQPQHF
TGCAGTGCTAGTTGTCCGGCAGGGGGCGGTTGCAATCAGCCCCAGCATTTT
>.|TRBJ1-6|TRBV2|.
CASSEGFVTNSPLHF
TGTGCCAGCAGTGAAGGATTCGTTACAAATTCACCCCTCCACTTT
>.|TRBJ1-2|TRBV3-1|many
CASSQDGGYTF
TGTGCCAGCAGCCAAGATGGAGGCTACACCTTC
>.|TRBJ2-3|TRBV27|few
CASSSYGTLSTDTQYF
TGTGCCAGCAGTTCTTACGGGACCCTAAGCACAGATACGCAGTATTTT
>TRBD1|TRBJ2-2|TRBV5-1|.
CASSSWTGANTGELFF
TGCGCCAGCAGCTCCTGGACAGGGGCAAACACCGGGGAGCTGTTTTTT
>TRBD2|TRBJ2-1|TRBV5-1|.
CASKTPTSGRYNEQFF
TGCGCCAGCAAAACTCCTACTAGCGGGAGATACAATGAGCAGTTCTTC
>.|TRBJ2-3|TRBV20-1|few
CSAIRADVSTDTQYF
TGCAGTGCTATAAGAGCGGACGTCAGCACAGATACGCAGTATTTT
>.|TRBJ2-3|TRBV10-3|few
CAISDLWAESSTDTQYF
TGTGCCATCAGTGACCTTTGGGCAGAAAGCAGCACAGATACGCAGTATTTT
>TRBD1|TRBJ1-2|TRBV19|.
CASSLTGKGDGYTF
TGTGCCAGTAGCCTGACAGGGAAAGGAGATGGCTACACCTTC
>.|TRBJ2-3|TRBV29-1|many
CSVPRGGHSTDTQYF
TGCAGCGTCCCTAGGGGGGGACATAGCACAGATACGCAGTATTTT
>.|TRBJ2-5|TRBV29-1|few
CSVLTNGQETQYF
TGCAGCGTTCTAACCAACGGGCAAGAGACCCAGTACTTC
>TRBD2|TRBJ2-5|TRBV12-3/TRBV12-4|few
CASSWTSGETQYF
TGTGCCAGCAGTTGGACTAGCGGAGAGACCCAGTACTTC
>.|TRBJ2-5|TRBV27|few
CASGQETQYF
TGTGCCAGCGGGCAAGAGACCCAGTACTTC